The source of this TCR beta chain is a study of blood T cells in healthy people across ages. The sample holds many counts of this clonotype. V shed 5 bases, J shed 3 bases, and the junction held 10 bases outside the gene matches. CDR3 length: 16 residues. Per the germline V gene, CDR1 is DFQATT and CDR2 is SNEGSKA (reference sequence). A second PCR, run for roughly 7 to 12 cycles, used a sample-barcoded 5' primer plus a J-beta primer mix. TCRdb itself ran the 5' RACE reads through MiXCR, one entry per CDR3 protein. This table has 600,000 to 650,000 distinct CDR3 sequences, roughly 50% appearing once. V usage is TRBV20-1 and J usage is TRBJ1-6; 7 bases align to TRBD1. The clonotype originates from a man aged 60 to 75 in good health. Sequenced material: blood. CDR3 amino acids: CSAGQGGHLYNSPLHF. The CDR3 region has the DNA TGCAGTGCTGGGCAGGGGGGCCACCTCTATAATTCACCCCTCCACTTT.